This record concerns one T cell receptor (beta chain) sequence. This sample was taken from a study of blood T cell repertoires in COVID-19. In the study overall: The study drew acute and convalescent COVID-19 samples from the United States, Italy and Spain. The analysed material was cDNA or gDNA that came from T cells, B-cell-depleted T cells, or PBMCs.

In the source study's methods: Using reference gene primer amplification, nucleated cell counts were estimated. The assay was immunoSEQ multiplex PCR, and TCRdb's table has in-frame clones only and misses some. V and J calls and clone size follow that table, whereas D and trimming were derived from the DNA. Among fewer than 150,000 clones listed, 81% were seen once. The sequence was obtained from a man aged 45 to 65 with acute or convalescent COVID-19. Sample: peripheral blood.

CDR3 coding DNA: TGTGCCATCAAAGAGGACATCACCTACAATGAGCAGTTCTTC. Protein product: CAIKEDITYNEQFF. V gene TRBV10-3 combines with J gene TRBJ2-1, with TRBD1 as a possible D gene (5 bases). The germline CDR1 and CDR2 sequences are ENHRY and SYGVKD. The CDR3 has 14 amino acids. V lost 7 bases, J lost 2 bases, and 12 bases lay in between.